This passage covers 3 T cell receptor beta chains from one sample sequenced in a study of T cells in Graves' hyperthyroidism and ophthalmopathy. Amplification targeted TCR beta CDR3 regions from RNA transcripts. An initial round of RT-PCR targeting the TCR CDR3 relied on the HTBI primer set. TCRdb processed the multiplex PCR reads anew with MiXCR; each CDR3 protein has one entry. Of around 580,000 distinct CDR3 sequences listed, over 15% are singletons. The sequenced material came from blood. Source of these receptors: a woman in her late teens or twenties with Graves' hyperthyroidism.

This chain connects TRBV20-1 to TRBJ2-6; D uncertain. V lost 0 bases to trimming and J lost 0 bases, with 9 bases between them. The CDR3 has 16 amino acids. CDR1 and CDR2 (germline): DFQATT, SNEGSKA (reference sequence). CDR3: CSARDKGSSGANVLTF. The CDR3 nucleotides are TGCAGTGCTAGAGATAAGGGAAGCTCTGGGGCCAACGTCCTGACTTTC.

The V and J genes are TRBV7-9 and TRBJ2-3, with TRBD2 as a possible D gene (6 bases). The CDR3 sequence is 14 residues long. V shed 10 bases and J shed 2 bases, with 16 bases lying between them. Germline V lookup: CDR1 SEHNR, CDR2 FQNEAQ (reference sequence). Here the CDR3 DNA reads TGTGCCATCAGGGACTCCGTCCACACAGATACGCAGTATTTT. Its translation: CAIRDSVHTDTQYF.

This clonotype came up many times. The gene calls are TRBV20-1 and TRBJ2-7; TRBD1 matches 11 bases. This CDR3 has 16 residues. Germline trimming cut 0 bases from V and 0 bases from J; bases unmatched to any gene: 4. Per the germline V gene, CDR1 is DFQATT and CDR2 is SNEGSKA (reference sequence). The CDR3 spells CSARDPGQGASYEQYF. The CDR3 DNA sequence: TGCAGTGCTAGAGACCCTGGACAGGGGGCCTCCTACGAGCAGTACTTC.